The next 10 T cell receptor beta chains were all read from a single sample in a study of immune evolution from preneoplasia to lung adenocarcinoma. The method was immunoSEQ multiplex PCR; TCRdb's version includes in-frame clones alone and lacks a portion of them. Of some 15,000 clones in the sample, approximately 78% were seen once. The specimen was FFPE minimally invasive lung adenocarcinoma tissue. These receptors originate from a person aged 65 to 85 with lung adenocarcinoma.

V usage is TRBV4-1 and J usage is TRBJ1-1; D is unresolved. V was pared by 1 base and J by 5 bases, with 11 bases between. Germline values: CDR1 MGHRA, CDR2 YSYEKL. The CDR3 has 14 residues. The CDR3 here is CASSQGVVETEAFF. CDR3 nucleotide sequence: TGCGCCAGCAGCCAAGGGGTCGTGGAGACTGAAGCTTTCTTT.

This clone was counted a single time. DNA for the CDR3: TGCAGTGTTTCAGGGGATTATGGCTACACCTTC. This encodes CSVSGDYGYTF. This chain joins TRBV20-1 and TRBJ1-2; the D gene is possibly TRBD1 (6 bases). CDR1 and CDR2 (germline): DFQATT, SNEGSKA (reference sequence). V was pared by 7 bases and J by 5 bases, with 11 bases between. The CDR3 is 11 amino acids.

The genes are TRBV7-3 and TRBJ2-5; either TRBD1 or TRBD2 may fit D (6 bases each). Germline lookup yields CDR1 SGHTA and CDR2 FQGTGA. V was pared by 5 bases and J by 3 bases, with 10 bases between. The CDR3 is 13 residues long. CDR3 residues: CASSRGQEETQYF. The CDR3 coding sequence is TGTGCCAGCAGCCGGGGGCAGGAAGAGACCCAGTACTTC. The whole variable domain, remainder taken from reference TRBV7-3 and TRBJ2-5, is GAGVSQTPSNKVTEKGKYVELRCDPISGHTALYWYRQSLGQGPEFLIYFQGTGAADDSGLPNDRFFAVRPEGSVSTLKIQRTERGDSAVYLCASSRGQEETQYFGPGTRLLVL.

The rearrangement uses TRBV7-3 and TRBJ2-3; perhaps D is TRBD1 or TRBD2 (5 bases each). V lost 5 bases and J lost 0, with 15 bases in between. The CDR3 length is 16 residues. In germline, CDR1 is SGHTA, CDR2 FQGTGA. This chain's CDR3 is CASSRGTDASTDTQYF. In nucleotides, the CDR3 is TGTGCCAGCAGCCGAGGGACGGATGCTAGCACAGATACGCAGTATTTT.

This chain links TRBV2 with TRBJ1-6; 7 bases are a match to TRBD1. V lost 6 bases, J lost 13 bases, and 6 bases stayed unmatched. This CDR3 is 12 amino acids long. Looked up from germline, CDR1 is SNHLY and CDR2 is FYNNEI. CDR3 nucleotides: TGTGCCAGCAGGGCAACAGGGGATCCCCTCCACTTT. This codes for CASRATGDPLHF.

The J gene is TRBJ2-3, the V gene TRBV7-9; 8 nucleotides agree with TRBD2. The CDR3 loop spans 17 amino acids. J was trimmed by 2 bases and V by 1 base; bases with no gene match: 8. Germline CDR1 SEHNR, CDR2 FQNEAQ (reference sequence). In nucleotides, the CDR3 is TGTGCCAGCAGCTTAGGACCGACTAGCGCGGACACAGATACGCAGTATTTT. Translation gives CASSLGPTSADTDTQYF. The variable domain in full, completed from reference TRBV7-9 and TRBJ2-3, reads DTGVSQNPRHKITKRGQNVTFRCDPISEHNRLYWYRQTLGQGPEFLTYFQNEAQLEKSRLLSDRFSAERPKGSFSTLEIQRTEQGDSAMYLCASSLGPTSADTDTQYFGPGTRLTVL.

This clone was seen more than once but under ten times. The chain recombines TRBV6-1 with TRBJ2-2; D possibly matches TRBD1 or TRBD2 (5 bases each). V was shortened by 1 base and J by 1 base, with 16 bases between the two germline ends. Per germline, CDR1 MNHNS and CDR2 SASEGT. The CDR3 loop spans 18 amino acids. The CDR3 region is CASSEGGLGIKNTGELFF. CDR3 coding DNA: TGTGCCAGCAGTGAAGGGGGGTTGGGGATTAAGAACACCGGGGAGCTGTTTTTT.

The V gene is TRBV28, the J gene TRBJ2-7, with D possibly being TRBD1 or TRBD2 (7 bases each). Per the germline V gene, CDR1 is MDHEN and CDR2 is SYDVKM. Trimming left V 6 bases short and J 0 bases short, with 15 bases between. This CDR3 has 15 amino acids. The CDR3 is CASSPGGALSYEQYF. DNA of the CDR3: TGTGCCAGCAGCCCAGGGGGGGCCCTCTCCTACGAGCAGTACTTC.

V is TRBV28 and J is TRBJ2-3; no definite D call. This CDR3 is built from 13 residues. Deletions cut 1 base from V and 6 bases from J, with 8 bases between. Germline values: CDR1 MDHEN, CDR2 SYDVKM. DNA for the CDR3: TGTGCCAGCAGTTTATTGCCTTTGGATACGCAGTATTTT. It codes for CASSLLPLDTQYF.

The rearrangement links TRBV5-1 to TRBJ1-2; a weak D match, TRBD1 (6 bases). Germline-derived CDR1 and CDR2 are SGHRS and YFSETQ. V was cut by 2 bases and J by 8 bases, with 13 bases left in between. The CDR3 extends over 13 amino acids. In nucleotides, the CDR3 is TGCGCCAGCAGCTTCGCAGGGGACGGGGGCTACACCTTC. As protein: CASSFAGDGGYTF.